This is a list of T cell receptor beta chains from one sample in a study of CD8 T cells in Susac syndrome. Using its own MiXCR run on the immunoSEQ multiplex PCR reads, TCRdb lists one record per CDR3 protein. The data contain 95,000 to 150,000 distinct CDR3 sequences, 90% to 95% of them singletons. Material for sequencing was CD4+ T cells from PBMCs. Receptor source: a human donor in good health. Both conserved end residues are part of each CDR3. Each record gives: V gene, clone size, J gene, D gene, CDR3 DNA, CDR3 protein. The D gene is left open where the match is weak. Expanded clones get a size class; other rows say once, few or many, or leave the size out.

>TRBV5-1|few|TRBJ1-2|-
TGCGCCAGCAGCTCTGGCGGCCAGTCTATCTATGGCTACACCTTC
CASSSGGQSIYGYTF
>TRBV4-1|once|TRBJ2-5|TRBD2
TGCGCCAGCAGCCAAAAACCGGGACTAGCGGGAGGGCCAGAGACCCAGTACTTC
CASSQKPGLAGGPETQYF
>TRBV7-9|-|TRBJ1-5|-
TGTGCCAGCAGCACTGAAGGGTGGAATCAGCCCCAGCATTTT
CASSTEGWNQPQHF
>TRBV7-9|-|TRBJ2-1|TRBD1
TGTGCCAGCAGTAGAACCAGGGGACAGGCATCCTACAATGAGCAGTTCTTC
CASSRTRGQASYNEQFF
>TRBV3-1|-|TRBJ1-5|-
TGTGCCAGCAGCCAAGGCTTTACGGGCAATCAGCCCCAGCATTTT
CASSQGFTGNQPQHF
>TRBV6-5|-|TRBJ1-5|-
TGTGCCAGCAGTTACGCGGCAGGGGAACAGCCCCAGCATTTT
CASSYAAGEQPQHF
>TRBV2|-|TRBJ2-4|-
TGTGCCAGCAGTGAATTGGGGGTAGTCGGGGGAAACATTCAGTACTTC
CASSELGVVGGNIQYF
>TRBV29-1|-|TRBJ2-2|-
TGCAGCGTTGACCCGAACCGGGGGTCCGGGGAGCTGTTTTTT
CSVDPNRGSGELFF
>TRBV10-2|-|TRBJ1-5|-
TGCGCCAGCAGTGACCCAACCCAGCCCCAGCATTTT
CASSDPTQPQHF
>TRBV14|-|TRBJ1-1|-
TGTGCCAGCAGCCAAGATCGGGGTTCGGCCAGATCGGTCACTGAAGCTTTCTTT
CASSQDRGSARSVTEAFF
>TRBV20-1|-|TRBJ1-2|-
TGCAGTGCTGAATCCGGGACATCCAACTATGGCTACACCTTC
CSAESGTSNYGYTF
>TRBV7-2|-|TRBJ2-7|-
TGTGCCAGCAGCTTAGATACCTACGAGCAGTACTTC
CASSLDTYEQYF
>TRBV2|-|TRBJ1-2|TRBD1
TGTGCCAGCAGAGCACGGACAGGTCCTGACTATGGCTACACCTTC
CASRARTGPDYGYTF
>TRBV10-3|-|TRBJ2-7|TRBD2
TGTGCCATCAGTTCCGGGACTAGCGGGACCTACGAGCAGTACTTC
CAISSGTSGTYEQYF
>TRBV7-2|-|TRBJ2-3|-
TGTGCCAGCAGCTTCCCAATGAGCGGCACAGATACGCAGTATTTT
CASSFPMSGTDTQYF
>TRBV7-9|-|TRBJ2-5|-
TGTGTCAGCAGCTCCCCCCGGGGTGGACAGCAAGAGACCCAGTACTTC
CVSSSPRGGQQETQYF
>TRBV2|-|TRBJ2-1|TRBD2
TGTGCCAGCAGTGGAACAGGGCGAGGGCTAGCGGGAGGTATTGAGCAGTTCTTC
CASSGTGRGLAGGIEQFF
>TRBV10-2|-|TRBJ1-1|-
TGCGCCAGCGGTCTCGAGCGGGGGCAGAGCACTGAAGCTTTCTTT
CASGLERGQSTEAFF
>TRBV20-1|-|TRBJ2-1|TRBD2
TGCAGTGCTAGAGTACTAGCGGGTCCGAGCTCCTACAATGAGCAGTTCTTC
CSARVLAGPSSYNEQFF
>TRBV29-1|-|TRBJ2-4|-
TGCAGCGTTGGGGATCTAGCCAAAAACATTCAGTACTTC
CSVGDLAKNIQYF
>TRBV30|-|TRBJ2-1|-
TGTGCCTGGAGCAGGGGGGTCTACAATGAGCAGTTCTTC
CAWSRGVYNEQFF
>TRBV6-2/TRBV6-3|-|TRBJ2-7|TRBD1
TGTGCCAGCAGTTACTCGAATGCAGGACAGGGTGACGAGCAGTACTTC
CASSYSNAGQGDEQYF
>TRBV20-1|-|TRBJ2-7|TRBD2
TGCAGTGCGGTAACTAGCGGGAGAGGCTACGAGCAGTACTTC
CSAVTSGRGYEQYF
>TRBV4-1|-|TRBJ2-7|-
TGCGCCAGCAGCCAAGGGGGGTCCCTCTACGAGCAGTACTTC
CASSQGGSLYEQYF
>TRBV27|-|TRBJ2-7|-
TGTGCCAGCAGCCCGATCAGAATTCAGGCCGACGTCTACGAGCAGTACTTC
CASSPIRIQADVYEQYF
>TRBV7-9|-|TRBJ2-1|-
TGTGCCATCACCATCAGGGGAAGCTCCTACAATGAGCAGTTCTTC
CAITIRGSSYNEQFF
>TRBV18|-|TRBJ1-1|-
TGTGCCAGCTCGGACGGACAGAACACTGAAGCTTTCTTT
CASSDGQNTEAFF
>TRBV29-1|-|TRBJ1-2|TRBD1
TGCAGCGCCGGGACAGGGGGCTATGGCTACACCTTC
CSAGTGGYGYTF
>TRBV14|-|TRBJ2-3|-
TGTGCCAGCAGCCAAGTCGACCAGCCGGGTGATACGCAGTATTTT
CASSQVDQPGDTQYF
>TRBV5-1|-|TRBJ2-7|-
TGCGCCAGCAGCTTGTCGCCGGGTACGGGCGAGCAGTACTTC
CASSLSPGTGEQYF
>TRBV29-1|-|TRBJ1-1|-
TGCAGCGTTGCAGAACAGGGCACCACTGAAGCTTTCTTT
CSVAEQGTTEAFF
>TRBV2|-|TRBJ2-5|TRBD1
TGTGCCAGCAGTGAATCCCCCGGGGCAGGGGGCTACAAGACCCAGTACTTC
CASSESPGAGGYKTQYF
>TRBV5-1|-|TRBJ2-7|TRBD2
TGCGCCAGCAGCCTGACTAGCGGGAGCTACGAGCAGTACTTC
CASSLTSGSYEQYF
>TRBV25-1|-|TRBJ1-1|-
TGTGCCAGCAGAGCGAATGGGAACACTGAAGCTTTCTTT
CASRANGNTEAFF
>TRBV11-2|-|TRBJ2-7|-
TGTGCCAGCAGCTTAGGTGTTCTTGGTAGCTCCTACGAGCAGTACTTC
CASSLGVLGSSYEQYF
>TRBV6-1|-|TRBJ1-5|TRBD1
TGTGCCAGCAGACCGGGACAGGGGACCTTATGGGCTCAGCCCCAGCATTTT
CASRPGQGTLWAQPQHF
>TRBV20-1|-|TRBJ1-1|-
TGCAGTGCTAGAGATCACAGGATGAACACTGAAGCTTTCTTT
CSARDHRMNTEAFF
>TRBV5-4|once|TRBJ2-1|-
TGTGCCAGCAGCTTTCCCGGCGGGATGGGCTTGCATGAGCAGTTCTTC
CASSFPGGMGLHEQFF
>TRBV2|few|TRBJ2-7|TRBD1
TGTGCCAGCAGTGTCGACAGGGGAAACGAGCAGTACTTC
CASSVDRGNEQYF
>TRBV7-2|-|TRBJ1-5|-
TGTGCCAGCAGCGTAGGGGGGGAGCGCAATCAGCCCCAGCATTTT
CASSVGGERNQPQHF
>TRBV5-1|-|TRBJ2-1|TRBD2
TGCGCCAGCAGCTCCCCGGGCGGGAGGGCCAAGAATGAGCAGTTCTTC
CASSSPGGRAKNEQFF
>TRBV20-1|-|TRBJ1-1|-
TGCAGTGCTAGAGGGGGCACTGAAGCTTTCTTT
CSARGGTEAFF
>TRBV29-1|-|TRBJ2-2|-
TGCAGCGTTGGCCGGCGAACCGGGGAGCTGTTTTTT
CSVGRRTGELFF
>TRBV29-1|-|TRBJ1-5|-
TGCAGCGTTGTTGGCAGGGGTGGACAGCCCCAGCATTTT
CSVVGRGGQPQHF
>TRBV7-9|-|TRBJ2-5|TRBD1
TGTGCCAGCAGCTTGGTGACAGGGGGAGAGACCCAGTACTTC
CASSLVTGGETQYF
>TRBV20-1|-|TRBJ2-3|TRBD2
TGCAGTGCTGAAGAGACTAGCGGCCCCACAGATACGCAGTATTTT
CSAEETSGPTDTQYF
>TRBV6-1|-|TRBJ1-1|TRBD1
TGTGCCAGCAGTGGACAGGGGAACACTGAAGCTTTCTTT
CASSGQGNTEAFF
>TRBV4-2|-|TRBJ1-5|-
TGTGCCAGCAGCCAAGAGGGGACCCGAGGCAATCAGCCCCAGCATTTT
CASSQEGTRGNQPQHF
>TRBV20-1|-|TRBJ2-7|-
TGCAGTGCTATCCGGAGAGGGTCCTGGGAGCAGTACTTC
CSAIRRGSWEQYF
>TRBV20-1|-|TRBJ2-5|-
TGCAGTCCCACCTACGGGGAGACCCAGTACTTC
CSPTYGETQYF
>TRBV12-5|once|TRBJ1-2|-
TGTGCTAGTGGTTTGGTACCCACAGAATATGGCTACACCTTC
CASGLVPTEYGYTF
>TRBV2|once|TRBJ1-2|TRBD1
TGTGCCAGCAGCCTACAGGGGTCTGGTGGCTACACCTTC
CASSLQGSGGYTF
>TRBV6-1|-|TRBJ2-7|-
TGTGCCAGCAGTGTTGCGGCTACCTACGAGCAGTACTTC
CASSVAATYEQYF
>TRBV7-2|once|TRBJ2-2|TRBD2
TGTGCCAGCAGCTTAAGGGCGGGAGCGGGCGGGGAGCTGTTTTTT
CASSLRAGAGGELFF
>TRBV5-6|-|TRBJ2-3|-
TGTGCCAGCAGCTTGGTCCAGCGGAGCACAGATACGCAGTATTTT
CASSLVQRSTDTQYF
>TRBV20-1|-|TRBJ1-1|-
TGCAGTGCTAGTGGTGGGGGGGACACTGAAGCTTTCTTT
CSASGGGDTEAFF
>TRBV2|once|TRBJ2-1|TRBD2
TGTGCCAGCAACCTACTAGCGGGAGGCCCGGATGAGCAGTTCTTC
CASNLLAGGPDEQFF
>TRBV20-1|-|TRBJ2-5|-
TGCAGTGTTCCTTCAGGGGAGGCGCTGGAGACCCAGTACTTC
CSVPSGEALETQYF
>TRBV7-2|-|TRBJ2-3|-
TGTGCCAGCAGCGCTCTAGGGTCCACAGATACGCAGTATTTT
CASSALGSTDTQYF
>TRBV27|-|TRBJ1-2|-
TGTGCCAGCAGTATCGACGGATACTATGGCTACACCTTC
CASSIDGYYGYTF